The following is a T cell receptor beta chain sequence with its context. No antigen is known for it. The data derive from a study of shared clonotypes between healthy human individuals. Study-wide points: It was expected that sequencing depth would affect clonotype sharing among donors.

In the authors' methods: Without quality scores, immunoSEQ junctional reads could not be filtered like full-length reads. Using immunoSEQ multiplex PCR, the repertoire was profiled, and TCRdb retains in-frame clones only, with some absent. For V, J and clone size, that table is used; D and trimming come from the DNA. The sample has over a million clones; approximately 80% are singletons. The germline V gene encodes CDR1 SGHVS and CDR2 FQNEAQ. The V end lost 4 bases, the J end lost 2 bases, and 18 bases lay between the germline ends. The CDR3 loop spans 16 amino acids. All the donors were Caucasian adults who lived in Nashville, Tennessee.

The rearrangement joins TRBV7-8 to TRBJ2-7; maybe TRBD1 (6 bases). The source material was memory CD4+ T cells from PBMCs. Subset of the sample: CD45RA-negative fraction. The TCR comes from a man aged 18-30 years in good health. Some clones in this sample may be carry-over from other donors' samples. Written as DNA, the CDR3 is TGTGCCAGCAGCTGGGCCGAAGGGACATCCACCTACGAGCAGTACTTC. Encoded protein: CASSWAEGTSTYEQYF. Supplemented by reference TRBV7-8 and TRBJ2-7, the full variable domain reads GAGVSQSPRYKVAKRGQDVALRCDPISGHVSLFWYQQALGQGPEFLTYFQNEAQLDKSGLPSDRFFAERPEGSVSTLKIQRTQQEDSAVYLCASSWAEGTSTYEQYFGPGTRLTVT.